The rows below give T cell receptor beta chains drawn from one sample of a study of type 1 regulatory T cells. TCRdb analysed the reads with MiXCR anew, one entry per CDR3 protein. This table holds around 23,000 distinct CDR3 sequences, approximately 51% found once. No antigen is known for these receptors. Material: cultured T cells, either the whole culture or a sorted T cell fraction (not recorded which). The receptors here all came from a human donor in good health. CDR3s include the opening cysteine and the closing phenylalanine or tryptophan. Fields, in order: CDR3 protein, CDR3 DNA, clone size, J gene, D gene, CDR3 length, V gene. A D gene is named only where the DNA matches it firmly. Clone size is shown for a subset of rows, as once, few, many or a class of expanded clone.

CASSPSYTGELFF	TGTGCCAGCAGCCCCTCCTACACCGGGGAGCTGTTTTTT	many	TRBJ2-2	NA	13	TRBV6-6
CSARGLGGWYEQYF	TGCAGTGCTAGGGGACTAGGGGGTTGGTACGAGCAGTACTTC	few	TRBJ2-7	TRBD2	14	TRBV20-1
CASSHRGQGVKAFF	TGCGCCAGCAGCCACCGCGGACAGGGCGTAAAAGCTTTCTTT	few	TRBJ1-1	TRBD1	14	TRBV4-3
CAISGGLAGENNEQFF	TGTGCCATCAGTGGGGGCCTAGCGGGGGAGAACAATGAGCAGTTCTTC	many	TRBJ2-1	TRBD2	16	TRBV10-3
CATRDRPFSNQPQHF	TGTGCCACCCGGGACAGACCCTTTAGCAATCAGCCCCAGCATTTT	once	TRBJ1-5	TRBD1	15	TRBV19
CASSPGQGFYEQYF	TGCGCCAGCAGCCCGGGACAGGGGTTCTACGAGCAGTACTTC	NA	TRBJ2-7	TRBD1	14	TRBV4-1
CAWKGPGARGGELFF	TGTGCCTGGAAGGGGCCGGGGGCTCGTGGCGGGGAGCTGTTTTTT	NA	TRBJ2-2	NA	15	TRBV30
CASRGEAKNIQYF	TGTGCCAGCAGGGGGGAGGCCAAAAACATTCAGTACTTC	NA	TRBJ2-4	NA	13	TRBV2
CASTFGVDLHF	TGTGCCAGCACTTTCGGGGTAGACCTCCACTTT	NA	TRBJ1-6	NA	11	TRBV2
CASSLVGGVDTQYF	TGTGCCAGCAGCTTGGTCGGGGGGGTGGATACGCAGTATTTT	few	TRBJ2-3	TRBD2	14	TRBV5-4
CASSRNRGGGIPNEQFF	TGTGCCAGCAGTAGGAATCGAGGCGGGGGGATTCCCAATGAGCAGTTCTTC	NA	TRBJ2-1	TRBD2	17	TRBV27
CASSQRGGAHHGYTF	TGTGCCAGCAGCCAACGTGGGGGGGCGCATCATGGCTACACCTTC	NA	TRBJ1-2	NA	15	TRBV7-2
CASSQVALDGGNEKLFF	TGCGCCAGCAGCCAAGTAGCCCTTGACGGGGGCAATGAAAAACTGTTTTTT	medium-sized	TRBJ1-4	NA	17	TRBV4-1
CASTATGLINQPQHF	TGTGCCAGCACAGCAACGGGACTGATAAATCAGCCCCAGCATTTT	NA	TRBJ1-5	NA	15	TRBV2
CASSLALLAGGRGETQYF	TGTGCCAGCAGTTTAGCGCTACTAGCGGGGGGCCGAGGAGAGACCCAGTACTTC	few	TRBJ2-5	TRBD2	18	TRBV12-3/TRBV12-4
CSASIRAAGANVLTF	TGCAGTGCTAGCATCAGGGCAGCTGGGGCTAACGTCCTGACTTTC	NA	TRBJ2-6	NA	15	TRBV20-1
CASSLDRVGTEAFF	TGTGCCAGCAGCTTAGATCGGGTCGGCACTGAAGCTTTCTTT	medium-sized	TRBJ1-1	NA	14	TRBV11-2
CASSPRTGYTEAFF	TGTGCCAGCAGCCCGAGGACAGGCTACACTGAAGCTTTCTTT	NA	TRBJ1-1	TRBD1	14	TRBV7-9
CVSSPIEAGGSSGANVLTF	TGTGTCAGCTCACCGATCGAAGCAGGGGGCTCCTCTGGGGCCAACGTCCTGACTTTC	NA	TRBJ2-6	TRBD1	19	TRBV18
CASSRSSGGPVEQFF	TGCGCCAGCAGCCGGTCTAGCGGGGGGCCCGTCGAGCAGTTCTTC	NA	TRBJ2-1	TRBD2	15	TRBV5-1
CASSTPADPGKTQYF	TGTGCCAGCAGTACACCCGCCGACCCTGGGAAGACCCAGTACTTC	few	TRBJ2-5	NA	15	TRBV12-3/TRBV12-4
CASSDPSTGRTEAFF	TGTGCCAGTAGTGACCCCTCGACAGGGCGGACTGAAGCTTTCTTT	NA	TRBJ1-1	TRBD1	15	TRBV19
CASSPSSGGSYEQYF	TGTGCCAGCTCACCCTCTAGCGGGGGGTCCTACGAGCAGTACTTC	NA	TRBJ2-7	TRBD2	15	TRBV18
CASSLGFAGELFF	TGTGCCAGCAGCTTAGGCTTCGCCGGGGAGCTGTTTTTT	NA	TRBJ2-2	NA	13	TRBV11-3
CASKSGNFATNEKLFF	TGTGCCAGTAAATCAGGGAACTTTGCAACTAATGAAAAACTGTTTTTT	NA	TRBJ1-4	NA	16	TRBV19
CASTRPGVIYGYTF	TGTGCCAGCACTCGACCTGGGGTTATCTATGGCTACACCTTC	many	TRBJ1-2	NA	14	TRBV28
CASRFAGPVGSGNTIYF	TGTGCCAGCAGATTCGCAGGCCCCGTCGGCTCTGGAAACACCATATATTTT	medium-sized	TRBJ1-3	NA	17	TRBV6-2/TRBV6-3
CASSEDLAGYTF	TGTGCCAGCAGTGAAGATCTCGCCGGCTACACCTTC	NA	TRBJ1-2	NA	12	TRBV2
CAISRGAQSTDTQYF	TGTGCCATCAGCCGAGGGGCCCAGAGCACAGATACGCAGTATTTT	NA	TRBJ2-3	NA	15	TRBV10-3
CASSRNSGANVLTF	TGCGCCAGCAGCCGTAACTCTGGGGCCAACGTCCTGACTTTC	NA	TRBJ2-6	NA	14	TRBV4-3
CASTEGGQGRFF	TGTGCCAGCACTGAGGGCGGACAGGGTCGCTTCTTC	few	TRBJ2-7	TRBD1	12	TRBV12-3/TRBV12-4
CASSLEGNYGYTF	TGCGCCAGCAGCTTGGAGGGGAACTATGGCTACACCTTC	many	TRBJ1-2	NA	13	TRBV5-1
CASSSGGGYELYF	TGTGCCAGCAGTTCAGGGGGTGGCTACGAGCTGTACTTC	NA	TRBJ2-7	TRBD1	13	TRBV28
CASSLRVPSYEQYF	TGCGCCAGCAGCCTCAGGGTTCCCTCCTACGAGCAGTACTTC	NA	TRBJ2-7	NA	14	TRBV5-1
CASSQEFGGQGVTEAFF	TGCGCCAGCAGCCAAGAGTTTGGGGGACAGGGGGTCACTGAAGCTTTCTTT	NA	TRBJ1-1	TRBD1	17	TRBV4-1
CASSGGRLNTEAFF	TGTGCCAGTAGTGGGGGACGGTTGAACACTGAAGCTTTCTTT	NA	TRBJ1-1	NA	14	TRBV19
CASSLEYGTSGSYEQYF	TGTGCCAGCAGCCTAGAATATGGGACTAGCGGTTCCTACGAGCAGTACTTC	few	TRBJ2-7	TRBD2	17	TRBV11-2
CASSPGETQYF	TGTGCCAGCTCACCAGGAGAGACCCAGTACTTC	few	TRBJ2-5	NA	11	TRBV18
CASSLRWTQYF	TGTGCCAGCAGTTTACGTTGGACCCAGTACTTC	NA	TRBJ2-5	NA	11	TRBV12-3/TRBV12-4
CASSYQGAVNTEAFF	TGTGCCAGCAGTTATCAGGGGGCAGTGAACACTGAAGCTTTCTTT	large	TRBJ1-1	TRBD1	15	TRBV27
CSAIDPGPGSYEQYF	TGCAGTGCTATAGATCCGGGACCGGGCTCCTACGAGCAGTACTTC	NA	TRBJ2-7	NA	15	TRBV20-1
CASSPLGRTNEKLFF	TGCGCCAGCAGCCCTCTTGGACGGACGAATGAAAAACTGTTTTTT	once	TRBJ1-4	NA	15	TRBV4-1
CASSQAPTSGAGTDTQYF	TGCGCCAGCAGCCAAGCTCCAACTAGCGGGGCGGGCACAGATACGCAGTATTTT	once	TRBJ2-3	TRBD2	18	TRBV4-3
CASTNRYEQYF	TGTGCCAGCACGAACAGGTACGAGCAGTACTTC	NA	TRBJ2-7	NA	11	TRBV2
CAIKGAFSTDTQYF	TGTGCCATTAAAGGAGCCTTTAGCACAGATACGCAGTATTTT	medium-sized	TRBJ2-3	NA	14	TRBV10-3
CASSRNVENTGELFF	TGTGCCAGCAGCCGGAATGTGGAGAACACCGGGGAGCTGTTTTTT	medium-sized	TRBJ2-2	NA	15	TRBV5-5
CSALRGDRAYNEQFF	TGCAGTGCCCTCCGGGGGGACAGGGCATACAATGAGCAGTTCTTC	medium-sized	TRBJ2-1	TRBD1	15	TRBV20-1
CASSLQGQTHEKLFF	TGTGCCAGCAGCTTACAAGGACAAACCCATGAAAAACTGTTTTTT	medium-sized	TRBJ1-4	NA	15	TRBV7-9
CASRGPLRDTEAFF	TGCGCCAGCAGGGGACCCTTAAGGGACACTGAAGCTTTCTTT	NA	TRBJ1-1	NA	14	TRBV4-1
CASSQEGGGPQPQHF	TGTGCCAGCAGCCAAGAGGGAGGGGGACCTCAGCCCCAGCATTTT	medium-sized	TRBJ1-5	NA	15	TRBV4-2
CASSFDRGGYTF	TGTGCCAGCAGCTTCGACAGGGGTGGCTACACCTTC	few	TRBJ1-2	TRBD1	12	TRBV7-9